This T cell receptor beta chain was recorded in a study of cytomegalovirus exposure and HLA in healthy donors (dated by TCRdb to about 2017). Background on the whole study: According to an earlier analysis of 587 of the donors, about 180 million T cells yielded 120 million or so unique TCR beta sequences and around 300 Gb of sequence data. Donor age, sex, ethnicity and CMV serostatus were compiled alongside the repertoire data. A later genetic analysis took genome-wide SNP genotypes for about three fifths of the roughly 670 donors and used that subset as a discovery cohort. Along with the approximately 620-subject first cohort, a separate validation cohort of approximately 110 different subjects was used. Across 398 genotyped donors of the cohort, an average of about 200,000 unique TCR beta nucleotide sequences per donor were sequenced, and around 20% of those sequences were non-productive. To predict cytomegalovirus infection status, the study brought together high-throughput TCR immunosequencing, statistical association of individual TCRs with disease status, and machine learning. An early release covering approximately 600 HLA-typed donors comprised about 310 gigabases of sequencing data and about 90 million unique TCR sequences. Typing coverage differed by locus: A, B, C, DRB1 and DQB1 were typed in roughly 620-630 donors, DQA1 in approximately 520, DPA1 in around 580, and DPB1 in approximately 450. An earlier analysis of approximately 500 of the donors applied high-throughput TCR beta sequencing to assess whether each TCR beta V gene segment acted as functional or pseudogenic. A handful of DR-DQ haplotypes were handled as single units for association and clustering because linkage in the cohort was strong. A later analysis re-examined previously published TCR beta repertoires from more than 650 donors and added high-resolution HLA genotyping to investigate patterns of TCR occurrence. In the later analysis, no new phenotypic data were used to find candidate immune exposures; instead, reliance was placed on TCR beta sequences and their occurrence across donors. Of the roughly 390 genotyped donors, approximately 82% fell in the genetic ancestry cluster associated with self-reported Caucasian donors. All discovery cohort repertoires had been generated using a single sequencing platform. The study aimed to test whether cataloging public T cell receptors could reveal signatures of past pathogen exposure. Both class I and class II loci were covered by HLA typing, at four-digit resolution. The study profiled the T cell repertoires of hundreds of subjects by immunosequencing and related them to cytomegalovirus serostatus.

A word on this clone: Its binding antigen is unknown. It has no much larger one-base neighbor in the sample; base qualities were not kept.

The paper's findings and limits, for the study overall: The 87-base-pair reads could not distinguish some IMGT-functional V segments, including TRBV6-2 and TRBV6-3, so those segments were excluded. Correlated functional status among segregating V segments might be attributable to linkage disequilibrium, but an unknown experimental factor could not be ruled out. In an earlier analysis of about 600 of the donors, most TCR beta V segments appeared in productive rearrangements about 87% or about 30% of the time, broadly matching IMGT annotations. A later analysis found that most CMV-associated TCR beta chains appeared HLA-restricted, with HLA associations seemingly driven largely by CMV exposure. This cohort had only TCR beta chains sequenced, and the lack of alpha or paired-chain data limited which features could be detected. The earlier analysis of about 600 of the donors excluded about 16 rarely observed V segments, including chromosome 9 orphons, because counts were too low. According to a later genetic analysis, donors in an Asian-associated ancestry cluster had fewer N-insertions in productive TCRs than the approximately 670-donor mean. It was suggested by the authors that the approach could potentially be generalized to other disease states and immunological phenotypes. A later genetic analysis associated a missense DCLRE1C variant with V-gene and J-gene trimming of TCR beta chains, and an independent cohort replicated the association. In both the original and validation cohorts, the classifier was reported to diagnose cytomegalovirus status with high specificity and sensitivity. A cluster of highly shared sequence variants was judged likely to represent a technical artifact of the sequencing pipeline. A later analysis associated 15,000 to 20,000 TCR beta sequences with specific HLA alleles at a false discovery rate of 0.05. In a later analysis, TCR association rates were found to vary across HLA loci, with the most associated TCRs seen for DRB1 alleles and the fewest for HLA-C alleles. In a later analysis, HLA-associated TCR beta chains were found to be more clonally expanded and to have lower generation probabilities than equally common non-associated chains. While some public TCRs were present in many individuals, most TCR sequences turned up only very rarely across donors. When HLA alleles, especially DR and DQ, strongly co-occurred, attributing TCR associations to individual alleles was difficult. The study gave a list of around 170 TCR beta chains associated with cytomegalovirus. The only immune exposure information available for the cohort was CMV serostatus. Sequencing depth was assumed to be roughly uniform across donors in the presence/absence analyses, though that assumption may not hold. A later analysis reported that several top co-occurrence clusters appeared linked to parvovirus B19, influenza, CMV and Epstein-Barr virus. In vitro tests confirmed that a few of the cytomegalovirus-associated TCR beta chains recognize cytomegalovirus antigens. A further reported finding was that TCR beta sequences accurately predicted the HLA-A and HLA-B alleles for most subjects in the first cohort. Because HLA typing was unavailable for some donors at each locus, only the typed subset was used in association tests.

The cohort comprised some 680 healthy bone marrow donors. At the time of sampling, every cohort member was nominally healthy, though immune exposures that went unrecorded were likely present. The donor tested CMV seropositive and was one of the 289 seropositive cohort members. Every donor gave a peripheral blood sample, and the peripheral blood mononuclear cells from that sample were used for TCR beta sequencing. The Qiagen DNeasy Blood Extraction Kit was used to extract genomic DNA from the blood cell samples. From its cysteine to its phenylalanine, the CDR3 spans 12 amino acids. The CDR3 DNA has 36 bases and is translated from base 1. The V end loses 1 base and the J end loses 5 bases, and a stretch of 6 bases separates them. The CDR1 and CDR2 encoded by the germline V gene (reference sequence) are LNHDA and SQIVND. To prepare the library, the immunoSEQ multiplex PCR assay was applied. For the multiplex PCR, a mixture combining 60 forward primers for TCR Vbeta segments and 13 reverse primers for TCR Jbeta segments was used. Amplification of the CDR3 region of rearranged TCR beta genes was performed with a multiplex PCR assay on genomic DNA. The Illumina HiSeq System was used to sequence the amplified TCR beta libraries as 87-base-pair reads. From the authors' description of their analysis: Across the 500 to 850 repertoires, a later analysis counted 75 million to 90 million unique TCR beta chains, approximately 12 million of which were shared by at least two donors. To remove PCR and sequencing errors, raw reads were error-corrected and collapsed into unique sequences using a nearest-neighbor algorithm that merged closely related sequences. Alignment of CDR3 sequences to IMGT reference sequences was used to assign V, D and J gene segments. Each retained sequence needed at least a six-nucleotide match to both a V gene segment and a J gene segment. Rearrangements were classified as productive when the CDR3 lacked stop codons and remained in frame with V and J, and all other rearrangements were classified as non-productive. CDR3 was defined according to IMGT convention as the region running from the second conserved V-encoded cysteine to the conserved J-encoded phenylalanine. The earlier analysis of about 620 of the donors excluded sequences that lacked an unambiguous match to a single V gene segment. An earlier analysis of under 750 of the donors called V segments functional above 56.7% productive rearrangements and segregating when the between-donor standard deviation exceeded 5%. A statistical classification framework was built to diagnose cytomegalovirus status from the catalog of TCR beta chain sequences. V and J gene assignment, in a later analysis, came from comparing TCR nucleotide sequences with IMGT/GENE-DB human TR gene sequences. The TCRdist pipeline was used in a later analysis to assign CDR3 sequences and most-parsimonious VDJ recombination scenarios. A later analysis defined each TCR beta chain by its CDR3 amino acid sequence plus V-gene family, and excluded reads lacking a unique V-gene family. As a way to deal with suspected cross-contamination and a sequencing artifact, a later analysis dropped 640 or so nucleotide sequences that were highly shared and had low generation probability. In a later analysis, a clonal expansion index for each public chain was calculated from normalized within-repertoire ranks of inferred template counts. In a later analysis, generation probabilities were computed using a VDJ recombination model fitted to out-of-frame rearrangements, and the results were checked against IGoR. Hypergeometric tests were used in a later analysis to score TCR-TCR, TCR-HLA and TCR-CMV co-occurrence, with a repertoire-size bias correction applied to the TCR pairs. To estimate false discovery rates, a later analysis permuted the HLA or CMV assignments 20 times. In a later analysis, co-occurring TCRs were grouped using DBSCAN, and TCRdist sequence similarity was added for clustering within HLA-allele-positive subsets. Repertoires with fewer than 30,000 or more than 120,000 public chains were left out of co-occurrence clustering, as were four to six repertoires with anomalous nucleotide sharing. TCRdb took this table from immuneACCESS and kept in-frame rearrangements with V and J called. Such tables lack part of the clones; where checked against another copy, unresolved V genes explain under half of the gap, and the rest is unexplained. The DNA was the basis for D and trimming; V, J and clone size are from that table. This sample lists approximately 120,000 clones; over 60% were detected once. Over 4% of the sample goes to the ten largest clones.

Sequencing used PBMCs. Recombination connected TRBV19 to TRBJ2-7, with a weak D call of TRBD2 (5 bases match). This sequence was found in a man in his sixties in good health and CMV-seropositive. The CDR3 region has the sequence CASSIGGHEQYF. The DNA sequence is TGTGCCAGTAGTATAGGAGGGCACGAGCAGTACTTC.